This passage covers 2 T cell receptor beta chains from one sample sequenced in a study of cytomegalovirus exposure and HLA in healthy donors. Use of 60 Vbeta and 13 Jbeta primers characterized the PCR. Assay: immunoSEQ multiplex PCR; the TCRdb copy retains only in-frame clones and omits some. The sample shows 90,000 to 120,000 clones, about three quarters of them seen only once. The sequencing sample was made of PBMCs. These receptors originate from a man aged 30 to 45 in good health and CMV-seronegative.

The chain employs TRBV19 and TRBJ2-2; 7 nucleotides agree with TRBD2. Germline CDR1 is LNHDA and CDR2 is SQIVND (reference sequence). The V and J ends lost 5 bases and 4 bases, in that order; junction bases with no gene match: 7. The CDR3 is 15 amino acids. The CDR3 bases are TGTGCCAGTAGTCCCTTGACTAGCTCCACCGGGGAGCTGTTTTTT. This translates into CASSPLTSSTGELFF.

CDR3 sequence: CASSSRTGARGTQYF. CDR3 sequence (DNA): TGTGCCAGCAGCTCACGGACAGGGGCCAGGGGTACGCAGTATTTT. V usage is TRBV7-8 and J usage is TRBJ2-3; the match to TRBD1 covers 9 bases. Germline V gives CDR1 SGHVS, CDR2 FQNEAQ. J gave up 8 bases and V 4 bases, and 10 bases lay outside the gene matches. The CDR3 is made up of 15 amino acids. The full variable domain, rest sourced from reference TRBV7-8 and TRBJ2-3, is GAGVSQSPRYKVAKRGQDVALRCDPISGHVSLFWYQQALGQGPEFLTYFQNEAQLDKSGLPSDRFFAERPEGSVSTLKIQRTQQEDSAVYLCASSSRTGARGTQYFGPGTRLTVL.